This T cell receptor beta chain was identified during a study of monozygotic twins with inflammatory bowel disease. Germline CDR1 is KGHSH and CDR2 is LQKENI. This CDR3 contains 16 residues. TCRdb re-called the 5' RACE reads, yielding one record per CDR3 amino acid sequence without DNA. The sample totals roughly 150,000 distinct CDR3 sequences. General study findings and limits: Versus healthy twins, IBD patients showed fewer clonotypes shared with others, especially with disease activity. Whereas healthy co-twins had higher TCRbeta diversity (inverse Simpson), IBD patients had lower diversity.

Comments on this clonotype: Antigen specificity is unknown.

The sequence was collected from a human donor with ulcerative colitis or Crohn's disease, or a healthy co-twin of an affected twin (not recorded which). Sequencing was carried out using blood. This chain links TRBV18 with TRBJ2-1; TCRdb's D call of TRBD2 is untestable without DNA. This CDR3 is CASSPRALAGVYEQFF.